Shown below are 31 T cell receptor beta chains from a single sample sequenced in a study of blood T cells in healthy people across ages. Primed by a sample-barcoded 5' primer and a J-beta primer mix, a second PCR proceeded for about 6 to 12 cycles. TCRdb called the 5' RACE reads again in MiXCR, with one record for every CDR3 protein. The table lists 850,000 to 950,000 distinct CDR3 sequences, more than 25% of them singletons. Input material: blood. The receptors shown here come from a woman older than 75 in good health.

The chain couples TRBV7-2 to TRBJ2-5; D possibly matches TRBD1 or TRBD2 (5 bases each). Per the germline V gene, CDR1 is SGHTA and CDR2 is FQGNSA. V lost 3 bases, J lost 11 bases, and 19 bases lay in between. This CDR3 has 14 amino acids. The CDR3 sequence: CASSFGGPRNEQYF. DNA of the CDR3: TGTGCCAGCAGCTTTGGGGGTCCCAGGAATGAGCAGTACTTC.

This clonotype was seen at least ten times. This sequence joins TRBV27 and TRBJ1-2; D gene unclear. Trimming pared 0 bases from V and 8 bases from J, leaving 10 bases between. From germline, CDR1 is MNHEY and CDR2 SMNVEV (reference sequence). The CDR3 is 13 residues long. CDR3 residues: CASSLSPVEGYTF. In DNA form, the CDR3 reads TGTGCCAGCAGTTTATCCCCAGTGGAGGGCTACACCTTC.

This clonotype was counted at least ten times. V is TRBV4-3 and J is TRBJ2-3, with 13 bases that match TRBD2. The CDR3 is 15 amino acids. J gave up 6 bases and V 2 bases, and 2 bases lay outside the gene matches. CDR1 and CDR2 from the germline V gene are LGHNA and YSLEER. CDR3 amino acids: CASSQTSGRGDTQYF. The CDR3 DNA follows: TGCGCCAGCAGCCAAACTAGCGGGAGGGGTGATACGCAGTATTTT.

There are a few counts of this clonotype. The chain combines TRBV3-1 with TRBJ2-1, with D possibly TRBD2 on 5 matching bases. V was trimmed by 3 bases and J by 1 base, leaving 10 bases between them. CDR1 LGHDT and CDR2 YNNKEL come from the germline V gene (reference sequence). The CDR3 contains 15 residues. CDR3 sequence (DNA): TGTGCCAGCAGCCAGAGGACTCGTTCCTACAATGAGCAGTTCTTC. Its protein is CASSQRTRSYNEQFF.

In the case of this clonotype: Compared with germline, one end of the junction differs, possibly owing to a read error. Here the CDR3 DNA reads TGTGCCAGCTCACCAGGCGCTCCGGGGGGAAATCGCGGCTGCACCTTC. Its translation is CASSPGAPGGNRGCTF. This chain uses TRBV18 with TRBJ1-2; D might be TRBD1 (5 bases). Germline V gene lookup returns CDR1 KGHSH and CDR2 LQKENI. CDR3 length: 16 residues.

The chain couples TRBV27 to TRBJ2-2; 7 bases agree with TRBD2. The CDR3 totals 16 residues. The trim removed 2 bases at V and 1 base at J, leaving 4 bases unmatched. Per the germline V gene, CDR1 is MNHEY and CDR2 is SMNVEV (reference sequence). The CDR3 nucleotides read TGTGCCAGCAGTTTAAGGCTAGCGGAGAACACCGGGGAGCTGTTTTTT. This encodes CASSLRLAENTGELFF.

This clonotype has ten or more counts. This chain uses TRBV18 with TRBJ2-1, with TRBD1 as a possible D gene (5 bases). Germline V gene data show CDR1 as KGHSH and CDR2 as LQKENI. V was cut by 1 base and J by 0 bases, with 10 bases left in between. The CDR3 has 16 amino acids. CDR3 nucleotide sequence: TGTGCCAGCTCACCACGAAGACAGAGCTCCTACAATGAGCAGTTCTTC. This translates into CASSPRRQSSYNEQFF.

This clonotype was recorded at least ten times. The V gene is TRBV4-3, the J gene TRBJ2-5, with 9 bases lining up with TRBD1. CDR1 and CDR2 (germline): LGHNA, YSLEER. V gave up 4 bases and J gave up 4 bases; unmatched junction bases: 10. The CDR3 is 16 residues long. CDR3 DNA sequence: TGCGCCAGCAGCCGCCGAACCGGGACAGGGAGAGAGACCCAGTACTTC. This gives the protein CASSRRTGTGRETQYF.

Ten or more counts support this clonotype. This sequence joins TRBV4-2 and TRBJ1-2; TRBD1 matches at 7 bases. After removal of 4 bases from V and 5 bases from J, the junction contained 10 bases not matched to a gene. Germline lookup yields CDR1 LGHNA and CDR2 YNFKEQ. This CDR3 region has 15 residues. CDR3 in amino acids: CASSPHTGVVYGYTF. Written as DNA, the CDR3 is TGTGCCAGCAGCCCTCATACAGGGGTGGTTTATGGCTACACCTTC.

This clonotype has just one count. Mismatch with germline at one junction end may stem from a read error. The V call is TRBV5-6, the J call TRBJ1-2; a possible D gene is TRBD1 (5 bases). The germline V gene has CDR1 SGHDT and CDR2 YYEEEE. CDR3 length: 13 residues. The CDR3 loop is CASSPGPNYGFTF. CDR3 DNA: TGTGCCAGCAGCCCGGGGCCCAACTATGGCTTCACCTTC.

This clonotype occurred a few times. A clone one base away is much larger, so this may be a read error. The chain links TRBV7-2 to TRBJ1-2; 12 bases map to TRBD1. The CDR3 loop spans 18 amino acids. V was pared by 5 bases and J by 4 bases, with 14 bases of the junction left unmatched. Germline CDR1 is SGHTA and CDR2 is FQGNSA. The CDR3 DNA reads as TGTGCCAGCAGCCTCCCCGGGACAGGGGGCGTTAAGAGCTATGGCTACACCTTC. Its translation: CASSLPGTGGVKSYGYTF.

Only a few counts were recorded for this clonotype. The V and J genes are TRBV7-9 and TRBJ1-1; no definite D call. From germline, CDR1 is SEHNR and CDR2 FQNEAQ (reference sequence). CDR3 length: 15 residues. Trimming shortened V by 4 bases and J by 4 bases, and 16 bases separated the two germline ends. DNA for the CDR3: TGTGCCAGCAGCTCCCAACAAGAGAGAACCACTGAAGCTTTCTTT. It encodes CASSSQQERTTEAFF.

V gene TRBV7-9 combines with J gene TRBJ2-7, with a tentative D call TRBD1 (5 bases). This CDR3 is built from 16 residues. V was clipped by 0 bases and J by 7 bases, with 19 bases between them. CDR1 is SEHNR, CDR2 FQNEAQ, per germline (reference sequence). CDR3 sequence: CASSLAGQGVYNEQYF. The CDR3 region has the DNA TGTGCCAGCAGCTTAGCGGGCCAGGGTGTCTACAATGAGCAGTACTTC.

This clonotype appeared many times. J is TRBJ2-3 and V is TRBV5-6, with D perhaps given as TRBD1 or TRBD2 (5 bases each). The CDR3 sequence is 14 residues long. Per germline, CDR1 SGHDT and CDR2 YYEEEE. The ends were cut back, 3 bases at V and 5 bases at J, with 13 bases in the middle. CDR3 amino acids: CASSYGTTLDTQYF. CDR3 nucleotides: TGTGCCAGCAGCTACGGGACGACGCTAGATACGCAGTATTTT.

J is TRBJ1-1 and V is TRBV11-2; D perhaps matches TRBD1 (6 bases). Trimming took off 3 bases at V and 1 base at J, with 12 bases between the two ends. Germline-derived CDR1 and CDR2 are SGHAT and FQNNGV. The CDR3 runs 15 residues. The CDR3, as DNA: TGTGCCAGCAGCTTTTCGGGACATCAGAACACTGAAGCTTTCTTT. The encoded protein is CASSFSGHQNTEAFF.

This clonotype was seen a handful of times. This chain connects TRBV5-5 to TRBJ2-1; weak D call: TRBD1 (5 bases). Trimming took 1 base from V and 3 from J, leaving 17 bases between them. The CDR3 consists of 17 residues. In germline, CDR1 is SGHKS, CDR2 YYEKEE (reference sequence). In DNA form, the CDR3 reads TGTGCCAGCAGCTTGAAGAGAGCCAGGGTGAACTACAATGAGCAGTTCTTC. Translated, it gives CASSLKRARVNYNEQFF.

This clonotype appeared many times. The V and J genes are TRBV11-3 and TRBJ2-1; no clear D. The CDR3 extends over 17 amino acids. Trimming pared 1 base from V and 0 bases from J, leaving 13 bases between. Germline V gene lookup returns CDR1 SGHNT and CDR2 YENEEA. The CDR3, as DNA: TGTGCCAGCAGCTTAGTCGGCACCCTTAGCTCCTACAATGAGCAGTTCTTC. Protein product: CASSLVGTLSSYNEQFF.

This clonotype has only one observation. The V and J genes are TRBV11-2 and TRBJ2-5; a weak D match, TRBD2 (6 bases). Germline V gene data show CDR1 as SGHAT and CDR2 as FQNNGV. This CDR3 contains 16 residues. The V end was cut by 7 bases, the J end by 4 bases, with 22 bases between. CDR3 in DNA: TGTGCCAGCAACTCCTGTGGGCAGCTGGGGGGAGAGACCCAGTACTTC. Encoded protein: CASNSCGQLGGETQYF.

The chain couples TRBV5-1 to TRBJ1-1; D not certain. V was cut by 3 bases and J by 6 bases, with 12 bases left in between. The CDR3 contains 13 residues. Germline V CDR1 and CDR2: SGHRS, YFSETQ. The CDR3 DNA follows: TGCGCCAGCAGCTCTGGCTTAAACGCTGAAGCTTTCTTT. Amino acid sequence: CASSSGLNAEAFF.

This clonotype was counted ten times or more. The chain employs TRBV6-1 and TRBJ2-3, with 7 bases matching TRBD1. The CDR3 covers 20 residues. V gave up 8 bases and J gave up 0 bases; unmatched junction bases: 23. Per germline, CDR1 MNHNS and CDR2 SASEGT. CDR3 bases: TGTGCCAGCGATCTTCTTTCCCCTCGGACAGGCCCTTCTAGCACAGATACGCAGTATTTT. Translating it yields CASDLLSPRTGPSSTDTQYF.

This clonotype was seen only a few times. The chain is built from TRBV28 and TRBJ2-7, with TRBD1 matching over 7 bases. After removal of 5 bases from V and 5 bases from J, the junction contained 6 bases not matched to a gene. Germline V gene data show CDR1 as MDHEN and CDR2 as SYDVKM. The CDR3 sequence is 13 residues long. CDR3 sequence reads: CASSQGGRNEQYF. As DNA, the CDR3 is TGTGCCAGCAGTCAAGGGGGCCGCAACGAGCAGTACTTC.

This clonotype appeared a few times. Germline and junction disagree at one end, which may indicate a read error. The chain is built from TRBV7-9 and TRBJ2-3, with a possible D match to TRBD1 (6 bases). The CDR3 has 15 amino acids. Germline V gene lookup returns CDR1 SEHNR and CDR2 FQNEAQ (reference sequence). The CDR3 coding sequence is TGTACCAGCAGCCTGGACAGAACGAGCACAGATACGCAGTATTTT. As protein: CTSSLDRTSTDTQYF.

The genes are TRBV14 and TRBJ1-2; 8 bases fit TRBD1. Losses at the gene ends were 3 bases for V and 7 bases for J; bases not matched to a gene: 7. CDR1 and CDR2 from the germline V gene are SGHDN and FVKESK. The CDR3 consists of 14 residues. The CDR3 nucleotides are TGTGCCAGCAGCCAGCTCAGGGGGCCTGGTGGCTACACCTTC. Translation: CASSQLRGPGGYTF.

This clonotype was counted a few times. The chain couples TRBV7-9 to TRBJ1-2, with 7 bases identical to TRBD1. This CDR3 has 14 residues. Germline-derived CDR1 and CDR2 are SEHNR and FQNEAQ (reference sequence). The ends lost 2 bases at V and 4 bases at J; junction bases unmatched: 4. The CDR3, as DNA: TGTGCCAGCAGCTTACAATCAGGGGGCTATGGCTACACCTTC. It specifies CASSLQSGGYGYTF.

Of note for this clonotype: At one end, the junction sequence differs from germline, possibly due to a read error. The rearrangement joins TRBV12-3 or TRBV12-4 to TRBJ2-3; D is tentatively TRBD1 or TRBD2 (5 bases each). The CDR3 sequence is 14 residues long. The CDR3 DNA sequence: TGTGCCAGCAGTTTCGGGCAGGGAGCAGATGCGCAGTATTTT. Amino acids: CASSFGQGADAQYF.

This chain links TRBV20-1 with TRBJ1-2; the D is unclear. The CDR3 has 16 residues. Germline CDR1 reads DFQATT; CDR2 reads SNEGSKA (reference sequence). V lost 1 base and J 2 bases, leaving 17 bases between the germline ends. Here the CDR3 DNA reads TGCAGTGCTAGAGGTGTCTCTTCCGGGAGAAACTATGGCTACACCTTC. Amino acids: CSARGVSSGRNYGYTF.

The V and J genes are TRBV7-9 and TRBJ2-3, with D possibly TRBD1 on 5 matching bases. V was cut by 2 bases and J by 0 bases, with 12 bases left in between. CDR1 is SEHNR and CDR2 is FQNEAQ in the germline V gene (reference sequence). This CDR3 is 16 amino acids long. The CDR3 DNA reads as TGTGCCAGCAGCTTAAAAGGGGCCTCTAGCACAGATACGCAGTATTTT. The encoded protein is CASSLKGASSTDTQYF.

This clonotype has a handful of counts. This chain links TRBV5-6 with TRBJ1-1, with D possibly TRBD1 on 5 matching bases. The CDR3 contains 14 residues. Germline V gene lookup returns CDR1 SGHDT and CDR2 YYEEEE. With 2 bases removed from V and 5 bases from J, the gap between germline ends came to 13 bases. CDR3 protein: CASSLLSGRTEAFF. In nucleotides, the CDR3 is TGTGCCAGCAGCTTATTATCAGGGAGGACTGAAGCTTTCTTT.

This clonotype has just a few counts. The rearrangement uses TRBV10-3 and TRBJ1-2; no reliable D call. This CDR3 is built from 14 residues. The germline gives CDR1 ENHRY, CDR2 SYGVKD. The CDR3 here is CAHADTQSGYGYTF. The CDR3 DNA reads as TGTGCTCACGCAGACACCCAAAGTGGCTATGGCTACACCTTC.

This chain joins TRBV7-2 and TRBJ1-3; D is undetermined. Germline V gene sequence: CDR1 SGHTA, CDR2 FQGNSA. CDR3 length equals 14 residues. The ends were cut back, 5 bases at V and 4 bases at J, with 12 bases in the middle. In nucleotides, the CDR3 is TGTGCCAGCAGCAAGGACCCTGGAGGAAACACCATATATTTT. It yields the protein CASSKDPGGNTIYF.

The table lists this clonotype with many counts. One base away lies a much larger clone, so this may be a sequencing read error. This chain connects TRBV12-3 or TRBV12-4 to TRBJ2-3, with TRBD2 identical over 11 bases. The CDR3 covers 14 residues. The CDR3 here is CASNLAGGADAQYF. The DNA for the CDR3 is TGTGCCAGCAATCTAGCGGGGGGAGCAGATGCGCAGTATTTT.